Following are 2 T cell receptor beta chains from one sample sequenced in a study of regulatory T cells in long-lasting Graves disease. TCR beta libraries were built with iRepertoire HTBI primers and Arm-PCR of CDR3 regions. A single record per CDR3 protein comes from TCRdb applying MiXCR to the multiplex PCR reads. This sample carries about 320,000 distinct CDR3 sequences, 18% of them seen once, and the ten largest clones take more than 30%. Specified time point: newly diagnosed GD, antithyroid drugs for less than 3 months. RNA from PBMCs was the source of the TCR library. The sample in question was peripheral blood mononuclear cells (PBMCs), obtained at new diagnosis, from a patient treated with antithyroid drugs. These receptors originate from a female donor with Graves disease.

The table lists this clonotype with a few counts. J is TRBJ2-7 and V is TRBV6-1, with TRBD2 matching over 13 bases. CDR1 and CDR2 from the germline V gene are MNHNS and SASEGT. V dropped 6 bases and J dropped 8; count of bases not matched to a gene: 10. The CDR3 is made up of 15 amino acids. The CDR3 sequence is CASRSRTSGSFQQYF. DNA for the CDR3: TGTGCCAGCAGATCCCGGACTAGCGGGAGTTTCCAGCAGTACTTC.

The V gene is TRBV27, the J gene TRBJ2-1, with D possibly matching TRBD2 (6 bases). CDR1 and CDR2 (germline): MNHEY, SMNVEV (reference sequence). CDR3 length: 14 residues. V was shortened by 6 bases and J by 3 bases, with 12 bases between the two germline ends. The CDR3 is CASSTNGGYNEQFF. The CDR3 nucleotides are TGTGCCAGCAGCACCAACGGGGGCTACAATGAGCAGTTCTTC.